This TCR beta chain was documented in a study of T cells after yellow fever vaccination. Per the germline V gene, CDR1 is DFQATT and CDR2 is SNEGSKA (reference sequence). This CDR3 spans 14 amino acids. Trimming stripped 5 bases from V and 7 bases from J, with 15 bases between. In TCRdb, the 5' RACE reads were re-called with MiXCR into one record per CDR3 protein. Of approximately 550,000 distinct CDR3 sequences listed, 13% are singletons. The sample consisted of PBMCs, taken on the day of the yellow fever booster vaccination. This TCR derives from a man aged 25-45 years who received the YFV17D yellow fever vaccine. The chain has TRBV20-1 and TRBJ1-6; tentative D call: TRBD1 (5 bases). CDR3 in amino acids: CSAGHSRENSPLHF. CDR3 nucleotides: TGCAGTGCTGGACACTCTAGGGAGAATTCACCCCTCCACTTT.